The rows below give T cell receptor beta chains drawn from one sample of a study of regulatory T cells in long-lasting Graves disease. Each CDR3 protein gets one entry after TCRdb re-called the multiplex PCR reads with MiXCR. The table includes 400,000 or so distinct CDR3 sequences, 23% detected once. Sample: peripheral blood mononuclear cells (PBMCs), taken when the disease was refractory, from a patient treated with antithyroid drugs. The origin of the receptors is a female donor with Graves disease. Both conserved end residues are part of each CDR3. D genes are given only for firm matches. The listing skips clone size in some rows; elsewhere it reads once, few, many or a size class.

cdr3_nt cdr3_aa j_call clone_size d_call v_call
TGTGCCAGTAGTATTAGCGGGACACTCAACTCTGGGGCCAACGTCCTGACTTTC CASSISGTLNSGANVLTF TRBJ2-6 - TRBD2 TRBV19
TGTGCCAGCAGTCACTTAGAAGACCAAGAGACCCAGTACTTC CASSHLEDQETQYF TRBJ2-5 many - TRBV11-1
TGTGCCAGCAGTTTATGGCGTCAGCAGACTAACTATGGCTACACCTTC CASSLWRQQTNYGYTF TRBJ1-2 few - TRBV7-2
TGCGCCAGCAGCTTATTCTCCGGGACAGGGACCTACGAGCAGTACTTC CASSLFSGTGTYEQYF TRBJ2-7 few TRBD1 TRBV5-1
TGTGCCAGCAGCTTTAGCCGGAACTCTGGGGCCAACGTCCTGACTTTC CASSFSRNSGANVLTF TRBJ2-6 many - TRBV7-2
TGTGCCAGCAGGGAGGACAGGGCCCCGCACACTGAAGCTTTCTTT CASREDRAPHTEAFF TRBJ1-1 few TRBD1 TRBV6-1
TGTGCCAGCATAGACAGTCGGACCTATAATTCACCCCTCCACTTT CASIDSRTYNSPLHF TRBJ1-6 many - TRBV2
TGTGCCAGTAGTATTGGAGGGTTTGGCAATCAGCCCCAGCATTTT CASSIGGFGNQPQHF TRBJ1-5 - - TRBV19
TGTGCCAGCAGTTTGAGCGGGAGCGGGGACGAGCAGTACTTC CASSLSGSGDEQYF TRBJ2-7 many TRBD2 TRBV12-3/TRBV12-4
TGTGCCAGCAGCCAAGAGCTGGGGCGCTTCGCCGGGGAGCTGTTTTTT CASSQELGRFAGELFF TRBJ2-2 - - TRBV3-1
TGCGCCAGCAGAACCCGGAATCAGGGGAAACCTTTCTTT CASRTRNQGKPFF TRBJ1-1 - - TRBV5-1
TGTGCCAGCAGTTACACGACAGCCGCACCCCTCCACTTT CASSYTTAAPLHF TRBJ1-6 many - TRBV12-3/TRBV12-4
TGTGCCAGCAGGATGACAGGGACGGCAGATACGCAGTATTTT CASRMTGTADTQYF TRBJ2-3 - TRBD1 TRBV6-1
TGTGCCAGCAGCCTAGCGGAGAATGGGCAGTTCTTC CASSLAENGQFF TRBJ2-1 few TRBD2 TRBV2
TGTGCCAGTAATGGTCTAAGACATGAGCAGTTCTTC CASNGLRHEQFF TRBJ2-1 few - TRBV7-2
TGCGCCAGCAGCCCAACATCCGACGGGGACAATGAGCAGTTCTTC CASSPTSDGDNEQFF TRBJ2-1 few - TRBV5-1
TGTGCCAGCAGGGCGGAAACAAGCTCCTACGAGCAGTACTTC CASRAETSSYEQYF TRBJ2-7 many - TRBV2
TGTGCCAGCGGAACTGGAAACACCATATATTTT CASGTGNTIYF TRBJ1-3 - - TRBV7-2
TGTGCCAGCAGTCAGATCCAGGGAGGCTCCTACGAGCAGTACTTC CASSQIQGGSYEQYF TRBJ2-7 - - TRBV6-2/TRBV6-3
TGTGCCAGCAGCCGCTCGCGGGAGCGCCAGCCCCAGCATTTT CASSRSRERQPQHF TRBJ1-5 - - TRBV6-1
TGTGCCAGTCCGTCCGGGAGCAATGAAAAACTGTTTTTT CASPSGSNEKLFF TRBJ1-4 - - TRBV19
TGTGCCAGTAGTATCAGGGAGAACACTGAAGCTTTCTTT CASSIRENTEAFF TRBJ1-1 - - TRBV19
TGCAGCGTGGAAAAATCAGGGACAGCTTTCTTT CSVEKSGTAFF TRBJ1-1 many - TRBV29-1
TGTGCCAGCAGCGTATCCGGAGTCGGGAATGAAAAACTGTTTTTT CASSVSGVGNEKLFF TRBJ1-4 few - TRBV9
TGCGCCAGCAGCTTGGGACTAGTAGGGTCGACCCAGTACTTC CASSLGLVGSTQYF TRBJ2-5 - TRBD2 TRBV11-1
TGTGCCAGCAGTCCCCGACAGGGGCAGGGTTTGGAGAACACCATATATTTT CASSPRQGQGLENTIYF TRBJ1-3 - TRBD1 TRBV12-3/TRBV12-4
TGTGCCAGCAGCCAGGGGGGGGCCGTAGGCTTTTTGGAAGCTTTCTTT CASSQGGAVGFLEAFF TRBJ1-1 - TRBD1 TRBV7-2
TGTGCCAGCAGTTTACCGGGAGCCCAAGAGAACATTCAGTACTTC CASSLPGAQENIQYF TRBJ2-4 many - TRBV28
TGCGCCAGCAGCCCCGACCCGCGGAGCTCCTACGAGCAGTACTTC CASSPDPRSSYEQYF TRBJ2-7 - - TRBV5-1
TGTGCCAGCAGTTTCCACACAGGGGGTGGCTACACCTTC CASSFHTGGGYTF TRBJ1-2 many TRBD1 TRBV12-3/TRBV12-4
TGTGCCAGCAGTGGTCTAGCGGGAGGCTACGAGCAGTACTTC CASSGLAGGYEQYF TRBJ2-7 many TRBD2 TRBV28
TGCAGTGCTAGAGGAGATGGTAGCACAGATACGCAGTATTTT CSARGDGSTDTQYF TRBJ2-3 - - TRBV20-1
TGCAGCGTCCAAAACCAAGTAGGCGCAACTAATGAAAAACTGTTTTTT CSVQNQVGATNEKLFF TRBJ1-4 - - TRBV29-1
TGTGCCAGCAGGCAAGGGACAGGGGGCGGCTATGGCTACACCTTC CASRQGTGGGYGYTF TRBJ1-2 - TRBD1 TRBV28
TGTGCCACCAGTGCTAGTGACCGACGAAAGCCCCAGCATTTT CATSASDRRKPQHF TRBJ1-5 - - TRBV24-1
TGCAGTGCTAGCGGGGACCCGGTAACCTACGAGCAGTACTTC CSASGDPVTYEQYF TRBJ2-7 few - TRBV20-1